This paragraph covers one T cell receptor (beta chain) sequence. Its cognate antigen is unknown. Compared with germline, one end of the junction differs, possibly owing to a read error. The data are from a study of tumor and adjacent non-tumor tissue in lung cancer. Turning to the study itself: Stage I to III disease affected 10 men and roughly 5 women aged about 31 to 80. Whole-study results and caveats: Patients with more diverse tumor TCRs had worse survival. Significantly higher TCR diversity was found in tumor than normal lung. Top 100 clones took a larger repertoire share in normal lung.

The library came from three nested PCR rounds adapted from ARM-PCR protocols. TCRdb reprocessed the multiplex PCR reads with MiXCR, giving one entry per CDR3 protein. The sample records 81,000 or so distinct CDR3 sequences, about 82% being singletons. No cell sorting was done before RNA was extracted from the tissue. This non-tumor lung sample came from over 3 cm beyond the tumor edge. The receptor was derived from a man aged 55 to 70 with non-small cell lung cancer. The sequencing sample was made of distant non-tumor lung tissue.

This chain's CDR3 is CSSTLGSELYF. CDR3 nucleotide sequence: TGTTCCAGCACACTGGGATCCGAGCTGTACTTC. The chain carries TRBV12-3 or TRBV12-4 and TRBJ2-7; D remains unclear. The CDR3 is 11 residues long.